This TCR beta chain was obtained from a study of cytomegalovirus exposure and HLA in healthy donors. With 60 Vbeta and 13 Jbeta primers, the PCR was carried out. Generated by immunoSEQ multiplex PCR, the TCRdb table keeps only in-frame clones and is missing some. The sample has about 41,000 clones; around 85% are singletons. This sequence originates from a man in his fifties or sixties in good health and CMV-seronegative. The sequencing sample was made of PBMCs.

In nucleotides, the CDR3 is TGCAGCGTTGAGGCCCACAATGAGCAGTTCTTC. Its translation is CSVEAHNEQFF. The V and J genes are TRBV29-1 and TRBJ2-1, with D unclear. V was clipped by 3 bases and J by 5 bases, with 5 bases between them. Germline lookup yields CDR1 SQVTM and CDR2 ANQGSEA. There are 11 residues in the CDR3.